These 11 T cell receptor beta chains share one sample of origin, sequenced in a study of CD8 T cells in Susac syndrome. The authors reverse transcribed about 0.5 to 1 ug RNA with random hexamers. TCRdb fed the immunoSEQ multiplex PCR reads into MiXCR, producing one record per CDR3 protein. Counted here are 250,000 to 300,000 distinct CDR3 sequences, around 83% occurring once; the ten biggest clones make up about 0.11%. Sequenced material: CD8+ T cells from PBMCs. The receptors derive from a human donor with multiple sclerosis.

The chain couples TRBV4-1 to TRBJ1-6; 8 bases are shared with TRBD1. The CDR3 has 15 residues. V was pared by 0 bases and J by 9 bases, with 4 bases of the junction left unmatched. CDR1 and CDR2 from the germline V gene are MGHRA and YSYEKL. The CDR3 DNA sequence: TGCGCCAGCAGCCAAGACAGGGGGCTGGGTTCACCCCTCCACTTT. Amino acids: CASSQDRGLGSPLHF.

This chain uses TRBV10-3 with TRBJ2-7; D not resolved. This CDR3 spans 12 amino acids. V was cut by 4 bases and J by 7 bases, with 11 bases left in between. Germline V gene data show CDR1 as ENHRY and CDR2 as SYGVKD. In DNA, the CDR3 is TGTGCCATCAGTGGAGCTCCCAAGGAGCAGTACTTC. Its protein is CAISGAPKEQYF.

This sequence joins TRBV12-3 or TRBV12-4 and TRBJ2-1, with 16 bases lining up with TRBD2. The ends lost 8 bases at V and 8 bases at J; junction bases unmatched: 6. The CDR3 is 15 residues long. CDR3 nucleotides: TGTGCCAGCCGGTCCGGGACTAGCGGGAGGGATGAGCAGTTCTTC. As protein: CASRSGTSGRDEQFF.

This sequence joins TRBV12-3 or TRBV12-4 and TRBJ1-5; D remains unclear. V was cut by 3 bases and J by 2 bases, with 11 bases left in between. This CDR3 has 15 residues. Here the CDR3 DNA reads TGTGCCAGCAGTTTTACGCCTTGGGGCAATCAGCCCCAGCATTTT. Translation: CASSFTPWGNQPQHF.

The chain has TRBV7-9 and TRBJ2-1, with 7 bases lining up with TRBD2. The CDR3 has 16 amino acids. V was pared by 7 bases and J by 4 bases, with 13 bases of the junction left unmatched. Germline V gene lookup returns CDR1 SEHNR and CDR2 FQNEAQ (reference sequence). The CDR3 region has the DNA TGTGCCAGCACCTCCCCGAGGGAGGGGTCTTACAATGAGCAGTTCTTC. Its translation: CASTSPREGSYNEQFF.

V gene TRBV27 combines with J gene TRBJ2-7; 9 bases match TRBD1. From germline, CDR1 is MNHEY and CDR2 SMNVEV (reference sequence). This CDR3 comprises 14 residues. V gave up 7 bases and J gave up 0 bases; unmatched junction bases: 4. CDR3 in DNA: TGTGCCAGCAAGGGACAGGGCTTCTCCTACGAGCAGTACTTC. Its protein product is CASKGQGFSYEQYF.

The rearrangement joins TRBV20-1 to TRBJ2-1; TRBD2 matches at 9 bases. V was clipped by 6 bases and J by 0 bases; unmatched bases: 6. The CDR3 consists of 15 residues. The germline gives CDR1 DFQATT, CDR2 SNEGSKA (reference sequence). The CDR3 spells CSAADSGSSYNEQFF. CDR3 in DNA: TGCAGTGCGGCTGATAGCGGGAGCTCCTACAATGAGCAGTTCTTC.

This clonotype is a singleton in its sample. The gene calls are TRBV11-2 and TRBJ2-2, with 9 bases lining up with TRBD2. There are 17 residues in the CDR3. V dropped 0 bases and J dropped 4; count of bases not matched to a gene: 6. Germline lookup yields CDR1 SGHAT and CDR2 FQNNGV. The CDR3 reads CASSLDPAGGPTGELFF. CDR3 in DNA: TGTGCCAGCAGCTTAGATCCAGCGGGAGGCCCCACCGGGGAGCTGTTTTTT.

The chain uses TRBV28 and TRBJ2-1; D possibly corresponds to TRBD1 (6 bases). Germline CDR1 is MDHEN and CDR2 is SYDVKM. Trimming took off 5 bases at V and 6 bases at J, with 11 bases between the two ends. CDR3 size: 13 residues. The CDR3 sequence is CASSSRGGNEQFF. The DNA for the CDR3 is TGTGCCAGCAGTAGTAGAGGGGGCAATGAGCAGTTCTTC.

The V and J genes are TRBV27 and TRBJ2-1; D gene ambiguous. Trimming removed 2 bases from V and 7 bases from J, with 12 bases in between. From germline, CDR1 is MNHEY and CDR2 SMNVEV (reference sequence). The CDR3 totals 14 residues. The CDR3 loop reads CASSLLPIGNEQFF. The CDR3 nucleotides are TGTGCCAGCAGTTTACTTCCCATCGGGAATGAGCAGTTCTTC.

CDR3 loop: CASSVEGGVDTQYF. CDR3 sequence (DNA): TGTGCCAGCAGCGTAGAGGGAGGGGTAGATACGCAGTATTTT. The chain is built from TRBV9 and TRBJ2-3; 7 bases are shared with TRBD2. Germline V lookup: CDR1 SGDLS, CDR2 YYNGEE. Trimming cost V 0 bases and J 5 bases; bases outside gene matches: 3. The CDR3 has 14 amino acids.